These 27 T cell receptor beta chains came from one sample sequenced in a study of control samples from healthy donors and cancer patients. The table came from immunoSEQ multiplex PCR; TCRdb's copy has only in-frame clones and leaves some out. This table holds approximately 46,000 clones, approximately 92% found once. The source material was PBMCs. The receptor set was obtained from a man aged 25-45 years with colorectal cancer.

V and J are TRBV19 and TRBJ1-5; 10 bases align to TRBD1. This CDR3 is built from 17 residues. The V gene's germline CDR1 is LNHDA and CDR2 SQIVND (reference sequence). The J segment lost 6 bases and the V segment lost 0 bases, leaving 8 bases of the junction unmatched. In DNA, the CDR3 is TGTGCCAGTAGTATAGATCGAATTAGGACAGGGGGTCAGCCCCAGCATTTT. Encoded protein: CASSIDRIRTGGQPQHF.

The rearrangement links TRBV7-2 to TRBJ2-3; weak D call: TRBD2 (6 bases). Trimming left V 1 base short and J 2 bases short, with 13 bases between. This CDR3 comprises 16 residues. CDR1 and CDR2 (germline): SGHTA, FQGNSA. The CDR3 nucleotides read TGTGCCAGCAGCTTAGGGGCGGGGACCGACACAGATACGCAGTATTTT. Translating it yields CASSLGAGTDTDTQYF.

The chain joins TRBV6-2 or TRBV6-3 to TRBJ2-5; 14 bases are a match to TRBD2. Germline-derived CDR1 and CDR2 are MNHEY and SVGEGT. This CDR3 has 17 amino acids. V was clipped by 4 bases and J by 5 bases; unmatched bases: 9. The CDR3 nucleotides read TGTGCCAGCAGTTCCCGAGCCGGACTAGCGGGGGGTGAGACCCAGTACTTC. This codes for CASSSRAGLAGGETQYF.

This clone was found once. The chain combines TRBV19 with TRBJ2-7; no clear D. Looked up from germline, CDR1 is LNHDA and CDR2 is SQIVND (reference sequence). V shed 3 bases and J shed 7 bases, with 13 bases lying between them. CDR3 length: 13 amino acids. CDR3 sequence: CASSITLLGEQYF. The DNA for the CDR3 is TGTGCCAGTAGTATTACACTGTTGGGTGAGCAGTACTTC.

DNA of the CDR3: TGTGCCAGCAGCCCCTATCTGGGGGGCGAAGAGACCCAGTACTTC. Protein sequence: CASSPYLGGEETQYF. The chain recombines TRBV5-4 with TRBJ2-5, with D tentatively TRBD1 or TRBD2 (6 bases each). CDR1 SGHNT and CDR2 YYREEE come from the germline V gene (reference sequence). The CDR3 covers 15 residues. Trimming left V 4 bases short and J 3 bases short, with 16 bases between.

The rearrangement uses TRBV3-1 (or the pseudogene TRBV3-2) and TRBJ2-5; TRBD2 matches 7 bases. CDR3 length: 18 amino acids. V trimming: 0 bases; J trimming: 0 bases; junction bases outside the gene matches: 10. Germline V gives CDR1 LGHDT, CDR2 YNNKEL (reference sequence). The CDR3 protein is CASSQERKAGRNQETQYF. The CDR3 nucleotides read TGTGCCAGCAGCCAAGAACGTAAAGCGGGAAGAAACCAAGAGACCCAGTACTTC.

This chain's CDR3 is CASSIGSGSMNTEAFF. The CDR3 bases are TGTGCCAGCTCAATTGGTTCTGGCAGCATGAACACTGAAGCTTTCTTT. The chain recombines TRBV18 with TRBJ1-1, with D unresolved. This CDR3 region has 16 residues. The V end was cut by 5 bases, the J end by 0 bases, with 16 bases between. The V gene's germline CDR1 is KGHSH and CDR2 LQKENI.

This clone has just one count. This rearrangement joins TRBV7-2 to TRBJ2-7; 8 nucleotides agree with TRBD1. The trim removed 2 bases at V and 3 bases at J, leaving 3 bases unmatched. The CDR3 is made up of 14 amino acids. Germline CDR1 and CDR2: SGHTA and FQGNSA. CDR3 sequence reads: CASSLRTGHYEQYF. CDR3 DNA: TGTGCCAGCAGCTTAAGGACAGGGCACTACGAGCAGTACTTC. Full variable domain (remainder filled in from reference TRBV7-2 and TRBJ2-7): GAGVSQSPSNKVTEKGKDVELRCDPISGHTALYWYRQSLGQGLEFLIYFQGNSAPDKSGLPSDRFSAERTGGSVSTLTIQRTQQEDSAVYLCASSLRTGHYEQYFGPGTRLTVT.

In its sample, this clone was seen once. CDR3 sequence reads: CAGGQHSNQPQHF. The CDR3 bases are TGTGCCGGAGGACAGCATAGCAATCAGCCCCAGCATTTT. V usage is TRBV19 and J usage is TRBJ1-5; TRBD1 might be the D (6 bases). V shed 11 bases and J shed 0 bases, with 11 bases lying between them. Per germline, CDR1 LNHDA and CDR2 SQIVND (reference sequence). The CDR3 consists of 13 residues.

Written as DNA, the CDR3 is TGCGCCAGCAGCTTGGGGACAGGGGGATCCTACGAGCAGTACTTC. Encoded protein: CASSLGTGGSYEQYF. This rearrangement joins TRBV5-1 to TRBJ2-7; TRBD1 matches 10 bases. J was trimmed by 1 base and V by 0 bases; bases with no gene match: 1. Germline lookup yields CDR1 SGHRS and CDR2 YFSETQ. The CDR3 consists of 15 residues.

This chain uses TRBV12-5 with TRBJ2-3; D is tentatively TRBD1 or TRBD2 (5 bases each). This CDR3 spans 16 amino acids. Between the trimmed V and J ends, which lost 5 bases and 4 bases, there was a span of 19 bases. The V gene's germline CDR1 is LGHNT and CDR2 FRNRAP. The CDR3 region is CASGPGTGRNADTQYF. Here the CDR3 DNA reads TGTGCTAGTGGTCCGGGGACGGGCCGGAACGCAGATACGCAGTATTTT.

J is TRBJ2-7 and V is TRBV5-6, with a possible D match to TRBD1 (6 bases). The ends were cut back, 1 base at V and 3 bases at J, with 8 bases in the middle. Germline CDR1 is SGHDT and CDR2 is YYEEEE. The CDR3 extends over 13 amino acids. The DNA of the CDR3 is TGTGCCAGCAGCTTGTCAGGGGACTACGAGCAGTACGTC. Its translation: CASSLSGDYEQYV.

This chain uses TRBV27 with TRBJ2-2; D might be TRBD1 or TRBD2, each matching 5 bases. CDR3 length equals 15 residues. The V gene lost 5 bases and the J gene lost 7 bases, with 17 bases spanning the gap. From germline, CDR1 is MNHEY and CDR2 SMNVEV (reference sequence). The CDR3 is CASSPYGTPGGELFF. As DNA, the CDR3 is TGTGCCAGCAGTCCCTACGGGACCCCCGGCGGGGAGCTGTTTTTT.

The V gene is TRBV30, the J gene TRBJ1-1, with a weak D call TRBD1 (5 bases). The CDR3 is 12 residues long. Between the trimmed V and J ends, which lost 5 bases and 4 bases, there was a span of 11 bases. The germline gives CDR1 GTSNPN, CDR2 SVGIG (reference sequence). CDR3 sequence reads: CAWANRFTEAFF. The CDR3 coding sequence is TGTGCCTGGGCAAACAGGTTCACTGAAGCTTTCTTT.

This chain connects TRBV19 to TRBJ2-6; D is possibly TRBD2 (6 bases). The V gene lost 0 bases and the J gene lost 0 bases, with 15 bases spanning the gap. The CDR3 is 19 residues long. The germline V gene encodes CDR1 LNHDA and CDR2 SQIVND (reference sequence). The chain's CDR3 is CASSIDLWRVTSGANVLTF. The CDR3 DNA sequence: TGTGCCAGTAGTATAGATCTATGGAGGGTAACCTCTGGGGCCAACGTCCTGACTTTC.

This chain joins TRBV3-1 (or the pseudogene TRBV3-2) and TRBJ2-5; 7 bases map to TRBD2. This CDR3 has 15 amino acids. Unmatched junction bases numbered 4, after V lost 3 bases and J lost 0 bases. From germline, CDR1 is LGHDT and CDR2 YNNKEL (reference sequence). The CDR3: CASSHGTTNQETQYF. The CDR3 DNA reads as TGTGCCAGCAGCCACGGGACTACCAACCAAGAGACCCAGTACTTC.

The chain combines TRBV5-1 with TRBJ1-2; 8 positions agree with TRBD1. The CDR3 has 16 residues. The germline gives CDR1 SGHRS, CDR2 YFSETQ. V was pared by 0 bases and J by 2 bases, with 6 bases of the junction left unmatched. CDR3 protein: CASSLGGQGTNYGYTF. CDR3 sequence (DNA): TGCGCCAGCAGCTTGGGAGGACAGGGAACAAACTATGGCTACACCTTC.

This sequence joins TRBV12-3 or TRBV12-4 and TRBJ2-1; no firm D call. Trimming cost V 6 bases and J 6 bases, with 9 bases left between them. The CDR3 sequence is 12 residues long. The CDR3 nucleotides are TGTGCCAGCAGCTTCGGCCCCAATGAGCAGTTCTTC. Translation gives CASSFGPNEQFF.

The chain carries TRBV19 and TRBJ1-3; D unresolved. This CDR3 is built from 14 residues. V lost 6 bases and J lost 4, with 13 bases in between. Germline V gives CDR1 LNHDA, CDR2 SQIVND (reference sequence). CDR3 protein: CASRFGESGNTIYF. The CDR3 bases are TGTGCCAGTAGATTCGGGGAATCGGGAAACACCATATATTTT.

The rearrangement uses TRBV6-5 and TRBJ2-3; 9 bases map to TRBD1. The junction had 5 bases not matched to a gene; V was cut back by 6 bases and J by 1 base. In germline, CDR1 is MNHEY, CDR2 SVGAGI. This CDR3 region has 15 residues. In DNA, the CDR3 is TGTGCCAGCAGCCGACAGGGGGACGGCACAGATACGCAGTATTTT. It codes for CASSRQGDGTDTQYF.

The chain links TRBV10-2 to TRBJ1-1, with D uncertain. V lost 3 bases to trimming and J lost 1 base, with 15 bases between them. Germline V gives CDR1 WSHSY, CDR2 SAAADI. The CDR3 spans 16 residues. The CDR3 is CASSEMGWGRNTEAFF. In DNA, the CDR3 is TGCGCCAGCAGTGAAATGGGGTGGGGAAGGAACACTGAAGCTTTCTTT.

The chain is built from TRBV5-1 and TRBJ1-2, with 7 bases lining up with TRBD1. This CDR3 region has 13 residues. Germline loops: CDR1 SGHRS, CDR2 YFSETQ. J was trimmed by 6 bases and V by 4 bases; bases with no gene match: 6. CDR3 sequence (DNA): TGCGCCAGCAGCGGCGGGACAGCGGATGGCTACACCTTC. Protein: CASSGGTADGYTF.

The J gene is TRBJ2-1, the V gene TRBV30; TRBD2 agrees at 10 bases. CDR3 length: 15 amino acids. V dropped 4 bases and J dropped 7; count of bases not matched to a gene: 10. Germline assignment: CDR1 GTSNPN and CDR2 SVGIG (reference sequence). CDR3 nucleotides: TGTGCCTGGAAAACCGGGGGACTAGCGTGGAATGAGCAGTTCTTC. This sequence encodes CAWKTGGLAWNEQFF.

V is TRBV12-3 or TRBV12-4 and J is TRBJ1-6, with no clear D. The V end lost 6 bases, the J end lost 8 bases, and 8 bases lay between the germline ends. The CDR3 is made up of 12 amino acids. CDR3 protein: CASRGGDSPLHF. The DNA of the CDR3 is TGTGCCAGCAGGGGTGGAGATTCACCCCTCCACTTT.

Details on this clone: Since no conserved phenylalanine or tryptophan closes the CDR3, a read error is the likely cause. It is unclear where the CDR3 begins or ends on the DNA, so no DNA is shown, and the CDR3 is as TCRdb lists it. The chain couples TRBV7-2 to TRBJ2-7; no DNA check was done on the table's D call, TRBD2. Germline V gene data show CDR1 as SGHTA and CDR2 as FQGNSA. The CDR3 numbers 14 amino acids, ends counted. CDR3 in amino acids: CASSFADLAGGFQI.

The V gene is TRBV6-5, the J gene TRBJ1-1; D may be TRBD1 (5 bases). Germline values: CDR1 MNHEY, CDR2 SVGAGI. Trimming took 0 bases from V and 8 from J, leaving 13 bases between them. The CDR3 has 14 residues. The CDR3 spells CASSYSRAGREAFF. CDR3 nucleotide sequence: TGTGCCAGCAGTTACTCCAGGGCCGGGAGGGAAGCTTTCTTT.

The chain combines TRBV7-2 with TRBJ1-4; TRBD1 matches 7 bases. V shed 5 bases and J 8 bases; nucleotides not matched to a gene: 11. Germline values: CDR1 SGHTA, CDR2 FQGNSA. The CDR3 covers 15 residues. The CDR3 coding sequence is TGTGCCAGCAGCCGGAATACAGGGGTTAAAGAAAAACTGTTTTTT. This encodes CASSRNTGVKEKLFF.